These T cell receptor beta chains were read from a single sample in a study of blood T cell repertoires in COVID-19. The protocol was immunoSEQ multiplex PCR, while the TCRdb copy is restricted to in-frame clones and leaves out a portion. The sample shows tens of thousands of clones, roughly nine tenths of them seen only once. The material sequenced was peripheral blood. These TCRs come from a human donor in a cohort sampled during active COVID-19. Both conserved end residues are part of each CDR3. The D gene is left open where the match is weak. Clone size is given for some rows only: seen once, a few or many times, or a class if the clone is expanded.

D gene,clone size,J gene,CDR3 length,V gene,CDR3 DNA,CDR3 protein
-,-,TRBJ2-5,18,TRBV3-1/TRBV3-2,TGTGCCAGCAGCCAAGCGACGTGGGGGGGCGTGTACCAAGAGACCCAGTACTTC,CASSQATWGGVYQETQYF
TRBD1,-,TRBJ1-1,13,TRBV7-2,TGTGCCAGCAGCTTAGACAGGGGGGCTGAAGCTTTCTTT,CASSLDRGAEAFF
-,-,TRBJ1-2,15,TRBV7-8,TGTGCCAGCAGCTTAATTTCAACCGGACAGCGACTGCACACCTTC,CASSLISTGQRLHTF
-,-,TRBJ1-1,15,TRBV5-1,TGCGCCAGCAGCTTGTCGGGAGCGAGGGACACTGAAGCTTTCTTT,CASSLSGARDTEAFF
TRBD1,-,TRBJ1-1,14,TRBV4-1,TGCGCCAGCAGCCAACCAGGGGGTCAAGCTGAAGCTTTCTTT,CASSQPGGQAEAFF
-,-,TRBJ1-6,15,TRBV27,TGTGCCAGCAGTTTATGGGGGGGGACTAATTCACCCCTCCACTTT,CASSLWGGTNSPLHF
TRBD1,-,TRBJ1-3,15,TRBV25-1,TGTGCCAGCAGTGCGGGACAGCTCTCTGGAAACACCATATATTTT,CASSAGQLSGNTIYF
-,-,TRBJ2-7,13,TRBV27,TGTGCCAGCAGTTTACCCAGGGTTGGGGAGCAGTACTTC,CASSLPRVGEQYF
-,-,TRBJ1-4,15,TRBV9,TGTGCCAGCAGCGTACAGGGAACTCCCAGTGAAAAACTGTTTTTT,CASSVQGTPSEKLFF
-,-,TRBJ1-5,14,TRBV13,TGTGCCAGCAGCTTACGTCCGGCGGCCGAGCCCCAGCATTTT,CASSLRPAAEPQHF
TRBD1,-,TRBJ1-1,18,TRBV3-1/TRBV3-2,TGTGCCAGCACCGTTAGACCAGACAGGGTTTTTCAGAACACTGAAGCTTTCTTT,CASTVRPDRVFQNTEAFF
-,-,TRBJ1-6,15,TRBV19,TGTGCCAGTAGTGACCCGACTTTATATAATTCACCCCTCCACTTT,CASSDPTLYNSPLHF
-,-,TRBJ2-1,13,TRBV5-5,TGTGCCAGCGATCCAGGGTCCAACAATGAGCAGTTCTTC,CASDPGSNNEQFF
-,-,TRBJ2-7,16,TRBV4-3,TGCGCCAGCAGCCAAGAATGGCAGGGTGTCCACTACGAGCAGTACTTC,CASSQEWQGVHYEQYF
-,-,TRBJ1-2,15,TRBV19,TGTGCCAGTAGTATAGATCCGGGGGCTAACTATGGCTACACCTTC,CASSIDPGANYGYTF
-,-,TRBJ1-2,15,TRBV9,TGTGCCAGCAGCGGCAACCAGGACAGCGGCTATGGCTACACCTTC,CASSGNQDSGYGYTF
-,-,TRBJ1-4,15,TRBV7-8,TGTGCCAGCAGCTTAGCGCGGGCAGGGAGGGAAAAACTGTTTTTT,CASSLARAGREKLFF
-,-,TRBJ1-1,14,TRBV19,TGTGCCAGTAGTACCTCGGCGGGCGCCACTGAAGCTTTCTTT,CASSTSAGATEAFF
-,-,TRBJ2-7,15,TRBV10-3,TGTGCCATCAGTGGGAGGGGCGGCGGCGGGGACGAGCAGTACTTC,CAISGRGGGGDEQYF
-,-,TRBJ1-5,14,TRBV7-5,TGTGCCAGAAAACTGCCGAGAGACAATCAGCCCCAGCATTTT,CARKLPRDNQPQHF
-,-,TRBJ1-1,15,TRBV4-2,TGTGCCAGCACACTAGGGTCGGACAGGAACACTGAAGCTTTCTTT,CASTLGSDRNTEAFF
TRBD1,-,TRBJ1-2,12,TRBV19,TGTGCCAGTTCGGACAGGTCTTATGGCTACACCTTC,CASSDRSYGYTF
-,-,TRBJ1-2,13,TRBV6-6,TGTGCCAGCAGTTCCGGGAGGAGGTTCGGCTACACCTTC,CASSSGRRFGYTF
TRBD2,-,TRBJ2-7,22,TRBV10-3,TGTGCCATCAGTGAGTCTGGACCTAGCGGGGGGACAAGCCTTCTTAACTCCTACGAGCAGTACTTC,CAISESGPSGGTSLLNSYEQYF
-,-,TRBJ2-1,15,TRBV7-2,TGTGCCAGCAGTCGAGACTGGAGCTCCTACAATGAGCAGTTCTTC,CASSRDWSSYNEQFF
TRBD2,once,TRBJ2-7,14,TRBV19,TGTGCCACCTCCCCGGGACTAGTGTCTCGGGAGCAGTACTTC,CATSPGLVSREQYF
TRBD1,-,TRBJ2-7,15,TRBV4-2,TGTGCCAGCAGCCAAACCGGGACAGGGGGCCCCGAGCAGTACTTC,CASSQTGTGGPEQYF
-,-,TRBJ1-5,15,TRBV7-8,TGTGCCAGCAGTGTAGAGTTGGTCCGGAATCAGCCCCAGCATTTT,CASSVELVRNQPQHF
-,once,TRBJ1-1,16,TRBV19,TGTGCCAGTAGCCCGGGACACTTTAGAATGAACACTGAAGCTTTCTTT,CASSPGHFRMNTEAFF
-,-,TRBJ2-7,12,TRBV11-2,TGTGCCAGCAGCTTAGGGCACTACGAGCAGTACTTC,CASSLGHYEQYF
-,-,TRBJ1-2,12,TRBV15,TGTGCCACACAGACCCATAACTATGGCTACACCTTC,CATQTHNYGYTF
TRBD1,-,TRBJ1-2,14,TRBV6-5,TGTGCCAGCATCAAAGACAGGGGAGAGGAGGGCTACACCTTC,CASIKDRGEEGYTF
TRBD1,-,TRBJ2-7,14,TRBV5-1,TGCGCCAGCAGCTCAGGACAGGGTGTCCACGAGCAGTACTTC,CASSSGQGVHEQYF
-,-,TRBJ2-1,15,TRBV4-1,TGCGCCAGCAGCCAACCATCTAGCGCGGGCAATGAGCAGTTCTTC,CASSQPSSAGNEQFF
TRBD1,-,TRBJ1-1,12,TRBV6-6,TGTGCCAGCACTCAGACAGGGACTGAAGCTTTCTTT,CASTQTGTEAFF
-,-,TRBJ1-1,18,TRBV11-2,TGTGCCAGCAGCTTAGTGAGGCTCGGAGAGTACCTAAACACTGAAGCTTTCTTT,CASSLVRLGEYLNTEAFF
-,once,TRBJ1-1,16,TRBV11-2,TGTGCCAGCAGCATTAGTATATGGGGCAGGAACACTGAAGCTTTCTTT,CASSISIWGRNTEAFF
-,-,TRBJ1-5,16,TRBV27,TGTGCCAGCAGTTTACAAGGCGAAGGAGGGAATCAGCCCCAGCATTTT,CASSLQGEGGNQPQHF
-,-,TRBJ2-6,16,TRBV3-1/TRBV3-2,TGTGCCAGCAGCCAAGAAGACTTTTCTGGGGCCAACGTCCTGACTTTC,CASSQEDFSGANVLTF
TRBD1,few,TRBJ1-5,14,TRBV7-9,TGTGCCAGCAGTGGGGGACAGGGGGATCAGCCCCAGCATTTT,CASSGGQGDQPQHF
-,few,TRBJ2-7,12,TRBV3-1/TRBV3-2,TGTGCCAGCCGCTTGGGAGGGGGTGAGCAGTACTTC,CASRLGGGEQYF
-,-,TRBJ2-7,15,TRBV7-2,TGTGCCAGCAGCCCCGCCCCCGGGTCCTCCTACGAGCAGTACTTC,CASSPAPGSSYEQYF